Listed below are T cell receptor beta chains from one sample, sequenced in a study of control samples from healthy donors and cancer patients. TCRdb's copy holds only in-frame clones and misses some; the assay was immunoSEQ multiplex PCR. The sample records more than 95,000 clones, roughly 87% being singletons. The sample was blood. These receptor sequences come from a man between 18 and 35 years old in good health. CDR3s include the opening cysteine and the closing phenylalanine or tryptophan. The D gene is left open where the match is weak. Clone size is not always given. Where it is, it says once, few, many or a class for expanded clones.

d_call: TRBD2; j_call: TRBJ2-3; clone_size: -; v_call: TRBV3-1/TRBV3-2; cdr3_nt: TGTGCCAGCAGCCAACCACTAGCGGGGGTTAGCACAGATACGCAGTATTTT; cdr3_aa: CASSQPLAGVSTDTQYF
d_call: -; j_call: TRBJ2-7; clone_size: once; v_call: TRBV5-6; cdr3_nt: TGTGCCAGCAGCTTGGACGGGAGCTCCTACGAGCAGTACTTC; cdr3_aa: CASSLDGSSYEQYF
d_call: -; j_call: TRBJ2-5; clone_size: once; v_call: TRBV2; cdr3_nt: TGTGCCAGCAAGGGTCCGCCAGACCAAGAGACCCAGTACTTC; cdr3_aa: CASKGPPDQETQYF
d_call: -; j_call: TRBJ2-3; clone_size: -; v_call: TRBV5-6; cdr3_nt: TGTGCCAGCAGCCCCTTTTCCGGGGCCGGAGATACGCAGTATTTT; cdr3_aa: CASSPFSGAGDTQYF
d_call: -; j_call: TRBJ2-5; clone_size: -; v_call: TRBV19; cdr3_nt: TGTGCCAGTACGGGCGGGGGCAGCCTGGCGGGGGAGACCCAGTACTTC; cdr3_aa: CASTGGGSLAGETQYF
d_call: TRBD1; j_call: TRBJ1-2; clone_size: -; v_call: TRBV5-1; cdr3_nt: TGCGCCAGCAGCTTAGACGGGACAGGGGTCGCCGGGGGCTACACCTTC; cdr3_aa: CASSLDGTGVAGGYTF
d_call: TRBD2; j_call: TRBJ2-5; clone_size: -; v_call: TRBV29-1; cdr3_nt: TGCAGCGTTGTTCGCGGGAGGGCCGGAGAGACCCAGTACTTC; cdr3_aa: CSVVRGRAGETQYF
d_call: -; j_call: TRBJ1-5; clone_size: once; v_call: TRBV6-2/TRBV6-3; cdr3_nt: TGTGCCAGCAGTTTAAGGGCGGGGCCGGTGGAGCCCCAGCATTTT; cdr3_aa: CASSLRAGPVEPQHF
d_call: -; j_call: TRBJ1-4; clone_size: -; v_call: TRBV7-9; cdr3_nt: TGTGCCAGCAGCGGCGCGGGGAGCCTAGGGGAAAAACTGTTTTTT; cdr3_aa: CASSGAGSLGEKLFF
d_call: -; j_call: TRBJ1-5; clone_size: -; v_call: TRBV9; cdr3_nt: TGTGCCAGCAGCCCGGACGGGACCGCCGGGAGCAATCAGCCCCAGCATTTT; cdr3_aa: CASSPDGTAGSNQPQHF
d_call: -; j_call: TRBJ2-7; clone_size: -; v_call: TRBV12-5; cdr3_nt: TGTGCTAGTGGCCTGACAGCCAGCTACGAGCAGTACTTC; cdr3_aa: CASGLTASYEQYF
d_call: -; j_call: TRBJ2-7; clone_size: -; v_call: TRBV3-1/TRBV3-2; cdr3_nt: TGTGCCAGCAGCCCCGACGGGAGTTCCTACGAGCAGTACTTC; cdr3_aa: CASSPDGSSYEQYF
d_call: TRBD2; j_call: TRBJ2-1; clone_size: -; v_call: TRBV4-1; cdr3_nt: TGCGCCAGCAGCCAAGTATTTGGGAAAGCGGGACGAGACGACAATGAGCAGTTCTTC; cdr3_aa: CASSQVFGKAGRDDNEQFF